Each of the 24 T cell receptor beta chains below was sequenced from the same sample in a study of blood T cell repertoires in COVID-19 (TCRdb year 2020). The receptor library was made with the immunoSEQ multiplex PCR assay. Not all clones reach the TCRdb copy of this immuneACCESS table, which keeps in-frame sequences only. Checked studies attribute under half of the gap to unresolved V genes and leave the rest unexplained. The sample table shows around 350,000 clones, and roughly 86% are seen once. Of the sample, around 3% is held by the ten largest clones. The sample comprised peripheral blood. Every receptor here comes from a human donor in a cohort sampled during active COVID-19.

The chain combines TRBV19 with TRBJ2-5, with D unresolved. Germline lookup yields CDR1 LNHDA and CDR2 SQIVND (reference sequence). The CDR3 extends over 14 amino acids. The V end was cut by 3 bases, the J end by 2 bases, with 10 bases between. The CDR3 protein is CASSMVNKQETQYF. In DNA, the CDR3 is TGTGCCAGTAGTATGGTGAACAAGCAAGAGACCCAGTACTTC.

CDR3 DNA sequence: TGTGCCAGTAGTAGGAGACTAGCGGCGAACACCGGGGAGCTGTTTTTT. Its protein is CASSRRLAANTGELFF. The chain links TRBV19 to TRBJ2-2; 9 nucleotides match TRBD2. V lost 4 bases and J lost 0; bases outside the gene matches: 3. Germline CDR1 is LNHDA and CDR2 is SQIVND (reference sequence). This CDR3 is built from 16 residues.

This clone has only one observation. The V gene is TRBV14, the J gene TRBJ2-5; TRBD2 matches at 8 bases. CDR1 and CDR2 (germline): SGHDN, FVKESK. The CDR3 sequence is 16 residues long. V shed 1 base, J shed 5 bases, and the junction held 9 bases outside the gene matches. The CDR3 protein is CASSQGLGGAFETQYF. CDR3 coding DNA: TGTGCCAGCAGCCAAGGCCTCGGGGGGGCCTTTGAGACCCAGTACTTC. The full variable domain, its missing parts supplied by reference TRBV14 and TRBJ2-5, is EAGVTQFPSHSVIEKGQTVTLRCDPISGHDNLYWYRRVMGKEIKFLLHFVKESKQDESGMPNNRFLAERTGGTYSTLKVQPAELEDSGVYFCASSQGLGGAFETQYFGPGTRLLVL.

As for this clone: Other DNA sequences from this sample encode an identical CDR3 as well. The chain combines TRBV12-3 or TRBV12-4 with TRBJ2-5; D gene ambiguous. The CDR3 is 11 amino acids. Trimming removed 3 bases from V and 4 bases from J, with 3 bases in between. The DNA of the CDR3 is TGTGCCAGCAGTTTCGGAGAGACCCAGTACTTC. It specifies CASSFGETQYF.

The chain carries TRBV19 and TRBJ2-5, with no clear D. Trimming removed 5 bases from V and 3 bases from J, with 19 bases in between. Germline CDR1 is LNHDA and CDR2 is SQIVND (reference sequence). This CDR3 has 16 residues. In DNA form, the CDR3 reads TGTGCCAGTAGTTCTTCGGGTTCAGCGACTGAAGAGACCCAGTACTTC. Residues: CASSSSGSATEETQYF.

V usage is TRBV19 and J usage is TRBJ1-5; no firm D call. Germline CDR1 reads LNHDA; CDR2 reads SQIVND (reference sequence). The CDR3 is 16 amino acids. V was trimmed by 6 bases and J by 0 bases, leaving 15 bases between them. As DNA, the CDR3 is TGTGCCAGTAGGGGCCGCGGGCAGTTTAGCAATCAGCCCCAGCATTTT. Translated: CASRGRGQFSNQPQHF.

The chain links TRBV4-1 to TRBJ2-1; a weak D match, TRBD2 (5 bases). This CDR3 contains 13 residues. V lost 1 base and J 10 bases, leaving 11 bases between the germline ends. CDR1 MGHRA and CDR2 YSYEKL come from the germline V gene. The CDR3 spells CASSQAGSLEQFF. CDR3 DNA: TGCGCCAGCAGCCAAGCGGGAAGTCTAGAGCAGTTCTTC.

This clone was counted once. The chain couples TRBV5-1 to TRBJ1-2; no clear D. The CDR3 consists of 14 residues. Germline values: CDR1 SGHRS, CDR2 YFSETQ. V was shortened by 7 bases and J by 7 bases, with 20 bases between the two germline ends. CDR3 loop: CASALLYGPGGYTF. The CDR3 nucleotides read TGCGCCAGCGCCCTCCTTTATGGGCCTGGTGGCTACACCTTC.

The chain combines TRBV6-5 with TRBJ2-7, with 9 bases that match TRBD1. The CDR3 extends over 15 amino acids. Looked up from germline, CDR1 is MNHEY and CDR2 is SVGAGI. Trimming removed 7 bases from V and 6 bases from J; junction bases left unmatched: 13. The CDR3 is CASTPGQGQAGEQYF. In nucleotides, the CDR3 is TGTGCCAGCACTCCGGGACAGGGTCAGGCGGGCGAGCAGTACTTC.

The chain recombines TRBV5-4 with TRBJ2-2; D unclear. This CDR3 is built from 12 residues. Per germline, CDR1 SGHNT and CDR2 YYREEE (reference sequence). V was trimmed by 2 bases and J by 6 bases, leaving 5 bases between them. The CDR3 coding sequence is TGTGCCAGCAGCTTTGCGTCCGGGGAGCTGTTTTTT. Residues: CASSFASGELFF.

The rearrangement links TRBV2 to TRBJ1-1, with D hard to call. Germline loops: CDR1 SNHLY, CDR2 FYNNEI. Trimming removed 0 bases at V and 1 base at J, with 9 bases between. The CDR3 contains 15 residues. The CDR3 is CASSEAGLSNTEAFF. The CDR3 DNA sequence: TGTGCCAGCAGTGAAGCAGGACTTTCGAACACTGAAGCTTTCTTT.

CDR3 region: CATSMNRAREQYF. Written as DNA, the CDR3 is TGTGCCACCAGCATGAACAGGGCTCGGGAGCAGTACTTC. The V call is TRBV15, the J call TRBJ2-7; tentatively, D is TRBD1 (6 bases). V was clipped by 4 bases and J by 7 bases, with 14 bases between them. Germline loops: CDR1 LNHNV, CDR2 YYDKDF (reference sequence). The CDR3 totals 13 residues.

The gene calls are TRBV9 and TRBJ2-7; possible D gene TRBD2, 6 bases. CDR1 is SGDLS, CDR2 YYNGEE, per germline. CDR3 size: 14 residues. Trimming removed 0 bases at V and 7 bases at J, with 14 bases between. DNA of the CDR3: TGTGCCAGCAGCGTAGGGACTACCTTTGAAGAGCAGTACTTC. Translating gives CASSVGTTFEEQYF.

V is TRBV12-2 and J is TRBJ1-4; TRBD1, as called in the table, went unchecked against the DNA. TRBV12-2 is noted as a pseudogene. The CDR3 consists of 16 residues. The CDR3 bases are TGTGCAAGTCGCTTAGGGGGACAGGGCCTTAATGAAAAACTGTTTTTT. It specifies CASRLGGQGLNEKLFF.

This rearrangement joins TRBV7-8 to TRBJ2-2; a possible D gene is TRBD1 (6 bases). Germline V lookup: CDR1 SGHVS, CDR2 FQNEAQ. The CDR3 sequence is 14 residues long. V lost 0 bases and J lost 6, with 8 bases in between. CDR3 loop: CASSLAGAPGELFF. As DNA, the CDR3 is TGTGCCAGCAGCTTAGCGGGGGCCCCCGGGGAGCTGTTTTTT.

CDR3 sequence: CASLGTSGGPGELFF. The CDR3, as DNA: TGTGCCAGCCTGGGGACTAGCGGGGGACCCGGGGAGCTGTTTTTT. This sequence joins TRBV6-5 and TRBJ2-2; 14 bases align to TRBD2. Germline lookup yields CDR1 MNHEY and CDR2 SVGAGI. V lost 8 bases, J lost 6 bases, and 5 bases stayed unmatched. CDR3 length equals 15 residues.

The genes are TRBV6-5 and TRBJ2-1, with TRBD2 matching 10 bases. The CDR3 loop spans 14 amino acids. Germline V CDR1 and CDR2: MNHEY, SVGAGI. V lost 6 bases to trimming and J lost 8 bases; unmatched junction nucleotides: 7. CDR3 sequence: CASSNKGTSDEQFF. The CDR3 bases are TGTGCCAGCAGCAATAAGGGGACTAGCGATGAGCAGTTCTTC.

V and J are TRBV4-1 and TRBJ1-2; no clear D gene. The germline V and J ends were trimmed by 2 bases and 4 bases, with 23 bases remaining between them. This CDR3 region has 18 residues. The germline CDR1 and CDR2 sequences are MGHRA and YSYEKL. The CDR3 is CASSQPHLDSEEGYGYTF. The CDR3 nucleotides are TGCGCCAGCAGCCAACCACACCTCGACTCCGAGGAGGGCTATGGCTACACCTTC.

The genes are TRBV5-1 and TRBJ1-1; no firm D call. Trimming shortened V by 4 bases and J by 8 bases, and 15 bases separated the two germline ends. CDR3 length equals 13 residues. Germline assignment: CDR1 SGHRS and CDR2 YFSETQ. CDR3 in DNA: TGCGCCAGCAGCCCCTACTCTGACGGGGAAGCTTTCTTT. Amino acid sequence: CASSPYSDGEAFF.

The rearrangement links TRBV7-2 to TRBJ2-1; 13 bases line up with TRBD2. V shed 1 base, J shed 8 bases, and the junction held 14 bases outside the gene matches. Germline V gene sequence: CDR1 SGHTA, CDR2 FQGNSA. The CDR3 is made up of 19 amino acids. CDR3 residues: CASSLVLGGLAGEIDEQFF. The DNA for the CDR3 is TGTGCCAGCAGCTTAGTTTTGGGAGGACTAGCGGGGGAAATCGATGAGCAGTTCTTC.

The chain links TRBV7-9 to TRBJ2-7, with a tentative D call TRBD1 (6 bases). CDR3 length: 12 amino acids. V lost 8 bases and J lost 2, with 10 bases in between. Germline values: CDR1 SEHNR, CDR2 FQNEAQ (reference sequence). CDR3 residues: CASGDRTYEQYF. DNA for the CDR3: TGTGCCAGCGGCGACAGGACCTACGAGCAGTACTTC.

The V and J genes are TRBV7-9 and TRBJ2-1; unclear D gene. This CDR3 is built from 14 residues. The V gene lost 6 bases and the J gene lost 4 bases, with 13 bases spanning the gap. Germline loops: CDR1 SEHNR, CDR2 FQNEAQ (reference sequence). As DNA, the CDR3 is TGTGCCAGCAGACCACAGACCGGTTACAATGAGCAGTTCTTC. Protein: CASRPQTGYNEQFF.

CDR3 residues: CASSPGTWEETQYF. DNA of the CDR3: TGCGCCAGCTCCCCCGGGACTTGGGAAGAGACCCAGTACTTC. The chain joins TRBV5-1 to TRBJ2-5; a possible D gene is TRBD2 (6 bases). The V end lost 7 bases, the J end lost 3 bases, and 16 bases lay between the germline ends. Per the germline V gene, CDR1 is SGHRS and CDR2 is YFSETQ. This CDR3 is built from 14 residues.

This clone was found once. The chain recombines TRBV21-1 with TRBJ1-5. TRBV21-1 is flagged as a pseudogene. CDR3 length: 19 residues. CDR3: CASGMSVSSYQYSNQPQHF. Written as DNA, the CDR3 is TGTGCCAGCGGAATGTCCGTCTCTAGTTATCAGTATTCCAATCAGCCCCAGCATTTT.